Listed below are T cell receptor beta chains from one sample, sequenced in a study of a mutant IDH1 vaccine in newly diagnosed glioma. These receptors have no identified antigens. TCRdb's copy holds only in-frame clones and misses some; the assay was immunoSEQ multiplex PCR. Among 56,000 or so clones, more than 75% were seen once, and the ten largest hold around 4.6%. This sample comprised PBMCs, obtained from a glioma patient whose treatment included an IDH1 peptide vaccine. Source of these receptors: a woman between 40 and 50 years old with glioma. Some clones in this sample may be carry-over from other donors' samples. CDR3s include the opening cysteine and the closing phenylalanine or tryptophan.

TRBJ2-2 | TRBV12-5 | CASGFGGNTGELFF
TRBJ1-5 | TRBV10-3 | CAIGTGRPHQPQHF
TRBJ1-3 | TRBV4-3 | CASSQEGNTIYF
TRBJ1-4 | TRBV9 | CASSVSEGNEKLFF
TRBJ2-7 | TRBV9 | CASSVAVGQFSEQYF
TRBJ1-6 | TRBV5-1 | CASSLSGPANSPLHF
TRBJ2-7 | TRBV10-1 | CASSRGQGYEQYF
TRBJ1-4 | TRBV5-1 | CASSLTPGQGADNEKLFF
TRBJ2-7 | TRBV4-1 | CASSQVGTGPYEQYF
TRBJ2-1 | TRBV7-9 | CASSYNQHGDNEQFF
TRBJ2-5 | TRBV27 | CASSRQGQETQYF
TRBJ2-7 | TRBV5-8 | CASSLRRGRGAPEQYF
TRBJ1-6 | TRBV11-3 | CASSRSGSSYNSPLHF
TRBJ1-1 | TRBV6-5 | CASSYGTGYVTEAFF
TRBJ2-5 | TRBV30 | CAWSVRGLPTVETQYF
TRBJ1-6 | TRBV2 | CASSPGRNSPLHF
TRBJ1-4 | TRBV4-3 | CASSQDGSNNEKLFF
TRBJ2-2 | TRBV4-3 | CASSHPGTGGPGELFF
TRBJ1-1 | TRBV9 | CASSVTGGGTEAFF
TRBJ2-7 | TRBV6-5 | CASSYSQGNNEQYF
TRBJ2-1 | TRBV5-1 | CASSLGDWGSYNEQFF
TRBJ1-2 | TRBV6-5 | CASTRSTGYGYTF